The text below deals with one TCR beta chain. Unique molecular identifiers tagged the TCRbeta library. Via MiXCR, TCRdb re-called the PCR reads, giving one row per CDR3 protein. The data contain around 700,000 distinct CDR3 sequences, about an eighth of them singletons. These data belong to a study of T-cell reconstitution after alpha-beta-depleted transplantation in children. This CDR3 is 15 amino acids long. The V end lost 3 bases, the J end lost 3 bases, and 12 bases lay between the germline ends. The V gene's germline CDR1 is SGHVS and CDR2 FNYEAQ. The material was PBMCs, obtained before TCRalphabeta/CD19-depleted stem cell transplant. The J gene is TRBJ2-1, the V gene TRBV7-6, with D perhaps matching TRBD2 (6 bases). This receptor was identified in a girl aged 2-10 years with congenital amegakaryocytic thrombocytopenia, due to receive a stem cell transplant. The CDR3 DNA sequence: TGTGCCAGCAGCTTTCGCTGGCGGGACTACAATGAGCAGTTCTTC. Its translation: CASSFRWRDYNEQFF.